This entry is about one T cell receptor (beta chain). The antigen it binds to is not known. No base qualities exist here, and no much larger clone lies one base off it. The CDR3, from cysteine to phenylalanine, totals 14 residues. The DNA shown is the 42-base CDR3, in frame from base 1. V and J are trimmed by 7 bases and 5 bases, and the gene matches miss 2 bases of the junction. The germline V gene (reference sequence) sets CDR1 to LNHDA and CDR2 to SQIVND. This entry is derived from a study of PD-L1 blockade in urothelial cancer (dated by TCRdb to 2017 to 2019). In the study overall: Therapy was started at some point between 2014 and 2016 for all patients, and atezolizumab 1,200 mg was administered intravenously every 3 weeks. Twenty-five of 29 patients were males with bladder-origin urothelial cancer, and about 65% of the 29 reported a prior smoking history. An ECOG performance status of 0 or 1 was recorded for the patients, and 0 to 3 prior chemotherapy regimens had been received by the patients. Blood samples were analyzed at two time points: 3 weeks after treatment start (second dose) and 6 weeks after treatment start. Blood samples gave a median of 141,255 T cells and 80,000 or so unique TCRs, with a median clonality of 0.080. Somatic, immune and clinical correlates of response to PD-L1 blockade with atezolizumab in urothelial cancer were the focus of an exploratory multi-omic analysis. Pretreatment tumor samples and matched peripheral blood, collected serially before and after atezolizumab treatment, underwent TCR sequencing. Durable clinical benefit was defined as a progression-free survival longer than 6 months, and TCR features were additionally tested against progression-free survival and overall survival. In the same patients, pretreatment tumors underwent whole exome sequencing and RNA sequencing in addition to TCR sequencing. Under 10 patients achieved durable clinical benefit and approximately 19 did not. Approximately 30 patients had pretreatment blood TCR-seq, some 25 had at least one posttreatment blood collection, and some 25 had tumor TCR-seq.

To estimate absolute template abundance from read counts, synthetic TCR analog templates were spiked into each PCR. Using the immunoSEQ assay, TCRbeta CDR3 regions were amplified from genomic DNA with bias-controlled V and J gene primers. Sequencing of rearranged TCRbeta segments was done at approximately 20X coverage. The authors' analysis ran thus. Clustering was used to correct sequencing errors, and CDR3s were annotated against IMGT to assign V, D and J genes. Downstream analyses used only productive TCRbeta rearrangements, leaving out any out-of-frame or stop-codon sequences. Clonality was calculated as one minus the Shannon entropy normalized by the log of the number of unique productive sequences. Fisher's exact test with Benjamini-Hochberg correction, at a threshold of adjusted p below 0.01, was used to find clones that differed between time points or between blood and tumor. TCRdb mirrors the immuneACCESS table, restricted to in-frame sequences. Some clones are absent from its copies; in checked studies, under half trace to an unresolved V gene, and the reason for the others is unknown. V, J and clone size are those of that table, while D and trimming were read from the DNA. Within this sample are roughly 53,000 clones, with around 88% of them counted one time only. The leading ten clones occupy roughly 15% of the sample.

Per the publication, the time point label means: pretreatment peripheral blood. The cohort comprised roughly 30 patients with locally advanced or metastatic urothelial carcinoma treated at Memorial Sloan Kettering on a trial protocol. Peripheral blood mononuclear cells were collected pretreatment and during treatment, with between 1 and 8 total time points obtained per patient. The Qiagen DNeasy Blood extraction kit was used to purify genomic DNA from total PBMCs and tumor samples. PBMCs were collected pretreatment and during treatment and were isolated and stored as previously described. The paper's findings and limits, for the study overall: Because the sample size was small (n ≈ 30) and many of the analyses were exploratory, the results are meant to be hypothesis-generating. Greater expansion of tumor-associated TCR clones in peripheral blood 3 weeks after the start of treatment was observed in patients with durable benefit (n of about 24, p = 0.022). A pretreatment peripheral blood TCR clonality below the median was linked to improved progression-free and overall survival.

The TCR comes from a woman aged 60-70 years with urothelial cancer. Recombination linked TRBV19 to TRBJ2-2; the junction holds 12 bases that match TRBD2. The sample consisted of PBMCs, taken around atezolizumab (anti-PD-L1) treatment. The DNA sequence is TGTGCCAGTACGGGACTAGCGGGTACCGGGGAGCTGTTTTTT. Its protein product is CASTGLAGTGELFF.